This TCR beta chain was obtained from a study of cytomegalovirus exposure and HLA in healthy donors. The V end lost 1 base, the J end lost 4 bases, and 21 bases lay between the germline ends. This CDR3 contains 17 residues. Germline values: CDR1 SGHRS, CDR2 YFSETQ. As for this clone: As yet, its antigen is unknown.

60 Vbeta and 13 Jbeta primers were used in PCR. TCRdb keeps only in-frame clones here, not all; method: immunoSEQ multiplex PCR. The table records 200,000 or so clones, over 65% of them present only once. Findings and caveats of the study: In a later analysis, HLA-C alleles had the fewest associated TCRs, DRB1 alleles the most. Most TCR beta V segments were productive about 90% or about 30% of the time in an earlier analysis.

The rearrangement uses TRBV5-1 and TRBJ2-7, with a weak D call TRBD2 (6 bases). The sequence derives from a boy younger than 10 in good health and CMV-seronegative. Input material: PBMCs. This CDR3 is CASSLTRRSRRGYEQYF. In DNA form, the CDR3 reads TGCGCCAGCAGCTTGACCCGGCGGTCGAGGAGGGGTTACGAGCAGTACTTC. The variable domain in full, completed from reference TRBV5-1 and TRBJ2-7, reads KAGVTQTPRYLIKTRGQQVTLSCSPISGHRSVSWYQQTPGQGLQFLFEYFSETQRNKGNFPGRFSGRQFSNSRSEMNVSTLELGDSALYLCASSLTRRSRRGYEQYFGPGTRLTVT.